These 8 T cell receptor beta chains share one sample of origin, sequenced in a study of Graves' ophthalmopathy and Graves' hyperthyroidism (dated by TCRdb to between 2018 and 2020). The sample was run on an Illumina HiSeq 2000. For repertoire sequencing, TCR beta CDR3 regions were amplified from RNA transcripts. A first-round RT-PCR used HTBI primers with the Qiagen OneStep RT-PCR kit, followed by a second-round multiplex PCR, size selection and purification. TCRdb trimmed public reads at Q25 via fastp, called clones via MiXCR and kept in-frame beta chains. One record per CDR3 amino acid sequence lists the most common genes and DNA. This sample comprises roughly 500,000 distinct CDR3 sequences, 13% to 15% of them detected only once. The biggest ten clones account for over 7.5% of the sample. The material sequenced was blood. The receptors originated from a woman between 25 and 40 years old with Graves' ophthalmopathy. Donor details come from another sample of the same person, matched by shared clones.

The V gene is TRBV3-1, the J gene TRBJ1-2; D unclear. CDR3 length equals 16 residues. CDR1 and CDR2 from the germline V gene are LGHDT and YNNKEL (reference sequence). Trimming pared 0 bases from V and 6 bases from J, leaving 17 bases between. The CDR3 DNA is TGTGCCAGCAGCCAAGAAATCGTTGGAGGGCAAGATGGCTACACCTTC. Encoded protein: CASSQEIVGGQDGYTF.

This clonotype was counted ten times or more. This chain joins TRBV12-3 or TRBV12-4 and TRBJ2-7; TRBD2 matches at 13 bases. CDR3 length: 15 amino acids. Trimming took 3 bases from V and 2 from J; bases not matched to a gene: 1. The CDR3 loop reads CASSFGLAGAYEQYF. In DNA form, the CDR3 reads TGTGCCAGCAGTTTTGGACTAGCGGGGGCCTACGAGCAGTACTTC.

This clonotype was observed at least ten times. The chain has TRBV28 and TRBJ2-4; tentatively, D is TRBD1 (5 bases). This CDR3 region has 18 residues. Trimming pared 4 bases from V and 0 bases from J, leaving 19 bases between. The germline CDR1 and CDR2 sequences are MDHEN and SYDVKM. In DNA, the CDR3 is TGTGCCAGCAGTTCTCTTCCCCCAGGGCCTATAGCCAAAAACATTCAGTACTTC. Residues: CASSSLPPGPIAKNIQYF.

This clonotype was observed many times. The rearrangement joins TRBV19 to TRBJ1-5; D ambiguous. This CDR3 spans 15 amino acids. V shed 5 bases and J shed 2 bases, with 13 bases lying between them. From germline, CDR1 is LNHDA and CDR2 SQIVND (reference sequence). The CDR3 sequence: CASSSRDSGNQPQHF. The CDR3 nucleotides read TGTGCCAGTAGTTCCCGAGATTCGGGCAATCAGCCCCAGCATTTT. The full variable domain, with the rest looked up from reference TRBV19 and TRBJ1-5, is DGGITQSPKYLFRKEGQNVTLSCEQNLNHDAMYWYRQDPGQGLRLIYYSQIVNDFQKGDIAEGYSVSREKKESFPLTVTSAQKNPTAFYLCASSSRDSGNQPQHFGDGTRLSIL.

This clonotype has at least ten counts. The chain employs TRBV6-1 and TRBJ2-5; D possibly corresponds to TRBD2 (6 bases). Germline CDR1 reads MNHNS; CDR2 reads SASEGT. V lost 0 bases and J 5 bases, leaving 13 bases between the germline ends. There are 15 residues in the CDR3. The CDR3 loop reads CASSEAGRGWETQYF. For the CDR3, the DNA is TGTGCCAGCAGTGAAGCGGGGCGGGGATGGGAGACCCAGTACTTC.

The chain links TRBV14 to TRBJ1-3; D unresolved. The length of the CDR3 is 14 residues. Germline values: CDR1 SGHDN, CDR2 FVKESK. V was pared by 6 bases and J by 0 bases, with 9 bases between. CDR3 DNA sequence: TGTGCCAGCAGGCCCCTGGGCTCTGGAAACACCATATATTTT. It encodes CASRPLGSGNTIYF.

This clonotype was found many times. The rearrangement links TRBV7-2 to TRBJ1-1; tentative D call: TRBD1 (6 bases). The length of the CDR3 is 13 residues. V gave up 6 bases and J gave up 1 base, with 9 bases separating them. The V gene's germline CDR1 is SGHTA and CDR2 FQGNSA. The CDR3 nucleotides are TGTGCCAGCAGGCGGGGGGCGAACACTGAAGCTTTCTTT. Its translation: CASRRGANTEAFF.

There are many counts of this clonotype. This chain joins TRBV2 and TRBJ1-6, with D possibly matching TRBD1 (5 bases). Germline V gene data show CDR1 as SNHLY and CDR2 as FYNNEI. V dropped 6 bases and J dropped 6 bases, with 15 bases sitting between them. The CDR3 sequence is 15 residues long. The CDR3 protein is CASRGRDGSNSPLHF. In DNA form, the CDR3 reads TGTGCCAGCAGGGGCCGGGACGGGAGTAATTCACCCCTCCACTTT.